A selection of T cell receptor beta chains follows, all from one sample in a study of T cells in Graves' hyperthyroidism and ophthalmopathy. TCRdb ran MiXCR on the multiplex PCR reads and lists one entry per CDR3 protein. This table holds 750,000 to 900,000 distinct CDR3 sequences, roughly 40% found once. Material: blood. These receptors came from a man aged 18 to 29 with Graves' hyperthyroidism. CDR3s include the opening cysteine and the closing phenylalanine or tryptophan. Each record gives: J gene, V gene, D gene, clone size, CDR3 DNA, CDR3 protein. A D gene is named only where the DNA matches it firmly. Only part of the rows carry a size: once, few, many, or a class if the clone is expanded.

j_call: TRBJ2-7
v_call: TRBV27
d_call: TRBD1
clone_size: .
cdr3_nt: TGTGCCAGCAGTTTGTACGGGACAGGCATCTACGAGCAGTACTTC
cdr3_aa: CASSLYGTGIYEQYF

j_call: TRBJ2-7
v_call: TRBV7-3
d_call: .
clone_size: .
cdr3_nt: TGCGCCAGCAGCCAAGAGAGGTACCGAGACGAGCAGTACTTC
cdr3_aa: CASSQERYRDEQYF

j_call: TRBJ1-2
v_call: TRBV5-1
d_call: TRBD1
clone_size: many
cdr3_nt: TGCGCCAGCAGCTATGGACAGGGGGACTATGGCTACACCTTC
cdr3_aa: CASSYGQGDYGYTF

j_call: TRBJ2-5
v_call: TRBV7-9
d_call: TRBD2
clone_size: many
cdr3_nt: TGTGCCAGCAGCCCGGGAGCGGGAGGGCCAGGAGAGACCCAGTACTTC
cdr3_aa: CASSPGAGGPGETQYF

j_call: TRBJ2-7
v_call: TRBV20-1
d_call: .
clone_size: .
cdr3_nt: TGCAGTGCGAGAACGATGGCTTCGGACGAGCAGTACTTC
cdr3_aa: CSARTMASDEQYF

j_call: TRBJ2-5
v_call: TRBV11-2
d_call: TRBD2
clone_size: .
cdr3_nt: TGTGCCAGCAGCTTAGGGTCAACTAGCGGGAGGTTAGGGACGGAGACCCAGTACTTC
cdr3_aa: CASSLGSTSGRLGTETQYF

j_call: TRBJ2-5
v_call: TRBV20-1
d_call: TRBD2
clone_size: .
cdr3_nt: TGCAGTGCTAGATACCAGGGCGGGGGAGAGACCCAGTACTTC
cdr3_aa: CSARYQGGGETQYF

j_call: TRBJ1-5
v_call: TRBV5-6
d_call: TRBD1
clone_size: few
cdr3_nt: TGTGCCAGCACCAAGACAGGGGGGAATCAGCCCCAGCATTTT
cdr3_aa: CASTKTGGNQPQHF

j_call: TRBJ2-7
v_call: TRBV10-2
d_call: .
clone_size: .
cdr3_nt: TGCGCCAGCAGTAGGACTCCGGGGCTGGGAGAGCAGTACTTC
cdr3_aa: CASSRTPGLGEQYF

j_call: TRBJ1-1
v_call: TRBV12-3/TRBV12-4
d_call: .
clone_size: few
cdr3_nt: TGTGCCAGCAGTTCTCGGGATCTGGTTGAAGCTTTCTTT
cdr3_aa: CASSSRDLVEAFF

j_call: TRBJ2-7
v_call: TRBV4-1
d_call: .
clone_size: .
cdr3_nt: TGCGCCAGCAGCCAGCTGACAGGCCCCTACGAGCAGTACTTC
cdr3_aa: CASSQLTGPYEQYF

j_call: TRBJ2-7
v_call: TRBV4-1
d_call: .
clone_size: few
cdr3_nt: TGTGCCAGCAGCCGACGGACGAGGAGCTCCTACGAGCAGTACTTC
cdr3_aa: CASSRRTRSSYEQYF

j_call: TRBJ1-6
v_call: TRBV4-3
d_call: .
clone_size: few
cdr3_nt: TGCGCCAGCAGCCAAGGCTCCCAGGCCGGTTCACCCCTCCACTTT
cdr3_aa: CASSQGSQAGSPLHF

j_call: TRBJ2-7
v_call: TRBV29-1
d_call: .
clone_size: many
cdr3_nt: TGCAGCGTGGACGGCCTTGGCAACGAGCAGTACTTC
cdr3_aa: CSVDGLGNEQYF

j_call: TRBJ2-6
v_call: TRBV2
d_call: .
clone_size: .
cdr3_nt: TGTGCCAGCAGTGAAGTAGGAGGGCAATCTGAGGCCAACGTCCTGACTTTC
cdr3_aa: CASSEVGGQSEANVLTF

j_call: TRBJ2-5
v_call: TRBV29-1
d_call: .
clone_size: .
cdr3_nt: TGCAGCGTTGAGGGGTACGAAGAGACCCAGTACTTC
cdr3_aa: CSVEGYEETQYF

j_call: TRBJ1-2
v_call: TRBV29-1
d_call: .
clone_size: many
cdr3_nt: TGCAGCACCTGGCCAGGGTCTAACTATGGCTACACCTTC
cdr3_aa: CSTWPGSNYGYTF

j_call: TRBJ1-4
v_call: TRBV20-1
d_call: .
clone_size: .
cdr3_nt: TGCAGTGCTCCCCCCCCCGGCACCTGGGAAAAACTGTTTTTT
cdr3_aa: CSAPPPGTWEKLFF

j_call: TRBJ2-7
v_call: TRBV5-1
d_call: TRBD1
clone_size: .
cdr3_nt: TGCGCCAGCAGCCATTCTGGACAGGGAGCCCCACTCTCCTACGAGCAGTACTTC
cdr3_aa: CASSHSGQGAPLSYEQYF

j_call: TRBJ1-4
v_call: TRBV7-2
d_call: .
clone_size: few
cdr3_nt: TGTGCCAGCAGCTTAACGGCCAACAGTTTAGGTGATGAAAAACTGTTTTTT
cdr3_aa: CASSLTANSLGDEKLFF

j_call: TRBJ1-5
v_call: TRBV10-1
d_call: TRBD1
clone_size: .
cdr3_nt: TGTGCCAGCAGTTTCTGGCCCGGGGACAGCCGGTACCCCCAGCATTTT
cdr3_aa: CASSFWPGDSRYPQHF

j_call: TRBJ2-2
v_call: TRBV9
d_call: TRBD2
clone_size: .
cdr3_nt: TGTGCCAGCAGCCCCTGGACTAGCGGGGAGCTGTTTTTT
cdr3_aa: CASSPWTSGELFF

j_call: TRBJ1-2
v_call: TRBV29-1
d_call: .
clone_size: .
cdr3_nt: TGCAGCTTAGAGGCAGGGAACTATGGCTACACCTTC
cdr3_aa: CSLEAGNYGYTF

j_call: TRBJ1-1
v_call: TRBV29-1
d_call: .
clone_size: many
cdr3_nt: TGCAGCGTCCTAAAAGGGGGACCGGACCCCAGAGAAGCTTTCTTT
cdr3_aa: CSVLKGGPDPREAFF

j_call: TRBJ1-1
v_call: TRBV29-1
d_call: TRBD1
clone_size: .
cdr3_nt: TGCAGCGCTGGACAGGGGGCTGAAGCTTTCTTT
cdr3_aa: CSAGQGAEAFF

j_call: TRBJ2-6
v_call: TRBV2
d_call: TRBD2
clone_size: .
cdr3_nt: TGTGCCAGCAGCAGCCCCGGGACTAGCAATTCTGGGGCCAACGTCCTGACTTTC
cdr3_aa: CASSSPGTSNSGANVLTF

j_call: TRBJ2-7
v_call: TRBV10-3
d_call: .
clone_size: many
cdr3_nt: TGTGCCATCAGGGACAGTGCCCTCTCCTACGAGCAGTACTTC
cdr3_aa: CAIRDSALSYEQYF

j_call: TRBJ1-5
v_call: TRBV10-3
d_call: TRBD1
clone_size: .
cdr3_nt: TGTGCCATCAGTGGGGACAGTGGTTCTCAGCCCCAGCATTTT
cdr3_aa: CAISGDSGSQPQHF

j_call: TRBJ1-1
v_call: TRBV9
d_call: .
clone_size: .
cdr3_nt: TGTGCCAGCAGCTCGTCCAGAGGGGGATCGAACACTGAAGCTTTCTTT
cdr3_aa: CASSSSRGGSNTEAFF

j_call: TRBJ1-1
v_call: TRBV20-1
d_call: .
clone_size: many
cdr3_nt: TGCAGTGCTAGAGATCAATTTGAGAACACTGAAGCTTTCTTT
cdr3_aa: CSARDQFENTEAFF

j_call: TRBJ1-1
v_call: TRBV9
d_call: .
clone_size: many
cdr3_nt: TGTGCCAGCGGTGCGGGATTCGACACTGAAGCTTTCTTT
cdr3_aa: CASGAGFDTEAFF

j_call: TRBJ1-2
v_call: TRBV25-1
d_call: .
clone_size: many
cdr3_nt: TGTGCCAGCAGTGAATATAGGCAGGCCTCCGGGGACTATGGCTACACCTTC
cdr3_aa: CASSEYRQASGDYGYTF

j_call: TRBJ1-1
v_call: TRBV2
d_call: .
clone_size: .
cdr3_nt: TGTGCCAGCAGCCAAGGTCCGGGCCGGGCTTTCTTT
cdr3_aa: CASSQGPGRAFF

j_call: TRBJ2-2
v_call: TRBV7-3
d_call: .
clone_size: few
cdr3_nt: TGTGCCAGCAGCCCCTCAGCCGCGAACACCGGGGAGCTGTTTTTT
cdr3_aa: CASSPSAANTGELFF

j_call: TRBJ2-7
v_call: TRBV7-9
d_call: TRBD1
clone_size: few
cdr3_nt: TGTGCCAGCAGCTTAGCGCACACAGGGGGTAGCGAGCAGTACTTC
cdr3_aa: CASSLAHTGGSEQYF

j_call: TRBJ2-7
v_call: TRBV20-1
d_call: TRBD2
clone_size: few
cdr3_nt: TGCAGTGCAAGCTGGACCGGGACTAGTTCGTACGAGCAGTACTTC
cdr3_aa: CSASWTGTSSYEQYF

j_call: TRBJ1-5
v_call: TRBV9
d_call: .
clone_size: .
cdr3_nt: TGTGCCAGCAGCGTAGACCCGGGCGATCAGCCCCAGCATTTT
cdr3_aa: CASSVDPGDQPQHF

j_call: TRBJ1-3
v_call: TRBV5-8
d_call: TRBD1
clone_size: .
cdr3_nt: TGTGCCAGCAGCTGGGGGACAGTAGGAAACACCATATATTTT
cdr3_aa: CASSWGTVGNTIYF

j_call: TRBJ2-5
v_call: TRBV7-3
d_call: TRBD1
clone_size: .
cdr3_nt: TGTGCCAGCAGCCCCGGGACAGGAACGGTGCGAGAGACCCAGTACTTC
cdr3_aa: CASSPGTGTVRETQYF

j_call: TRBJ1-1
v_call: TRBV20-1
d_call: .
clone_size: many
cdr3_nt: TGCAGTGCTAGAGAGGGGGCAGGCCCTGAAGCTTTCTTT
cdr3_aa: CSAREGAGPEAFF

j_call: TRBJ1-1
v_call: TRBV4-1
d_call: .
clone_size: .
cdr3_nt: TGCGCCAGCAGCCAAGATGGGCGTGAAGCTTTCTTT
cdr3_aa: CASSQDGREAFF

j_call: TRBJ2-7
v_call: TRBV20-1
d_call: TRBD2
clone_size: .
cdr3_nt: TGCAGTGCTAGGTTACAAGGGACTAGCGAGTACTACGAGCAGTGCTTC
cdr3_aa: CSARLQGTSEYYEQCF

j_call: TRBJ2-2
v_call: TRBV9
d_call: TRBD2
clone_size: .
cdr3_nt: TGTGCCAGCAGCGTAGTCGGGCCCCAAACTAGCGGGGTCACCGGGGAGCTGTTTTTT
cdr3_aa: CASSVVGPQTSGVTGELFF

j_call: TRBJ2-7
v_call: TRBV5-1
d_call: TRBD1
clone_size: once
cdr3_nt: TGCGCCAGCCGCACAGGGGACAGGGGAGCCTACGAGCAGTACTTC
cdr3_aa: CASRTGDRGAYEQYF

j_call: TRBJ2-2
v_call: TRBV2
d_call: .
clone_size: .
cdr3_nt: TGTGCCAGCAGGGTGAACGCCGGGGAGCTGTTTTTT
cdr3_aa: CASRVNAGELFF